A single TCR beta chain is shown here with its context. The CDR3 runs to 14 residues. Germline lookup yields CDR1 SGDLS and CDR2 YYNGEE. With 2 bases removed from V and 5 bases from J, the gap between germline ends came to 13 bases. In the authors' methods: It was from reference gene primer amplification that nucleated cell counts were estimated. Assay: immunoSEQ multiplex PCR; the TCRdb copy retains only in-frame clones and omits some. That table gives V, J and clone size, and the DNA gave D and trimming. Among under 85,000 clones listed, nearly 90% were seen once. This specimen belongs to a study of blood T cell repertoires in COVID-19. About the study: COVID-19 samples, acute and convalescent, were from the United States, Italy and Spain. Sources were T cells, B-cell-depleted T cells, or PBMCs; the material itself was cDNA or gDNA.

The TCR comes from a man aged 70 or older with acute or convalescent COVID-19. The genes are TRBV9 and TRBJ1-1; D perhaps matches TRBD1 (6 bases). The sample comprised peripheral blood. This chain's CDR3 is CASSVSTGHTEAFF. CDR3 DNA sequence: TGTGCCAGCAGCGTTAGTACAGGGCATACTGAAGCTTTCTTT.